This T cell receptor beta chain was sequenced during a study of shared clonotypes between healthy human individuals. Trimming cost V 5 bases and J 7 bases, with 12 bases left between them. CDR3 size: 13 residues. Per germline, CDR1 MNHNS and CDR2 SASEGT. Some clones are missing from TCRdb's copy, which holds only in-frame ones; the method was immunoSEQ multiplex PCR. Among millions of clones listed, roughly 96% were seen once. Material for sequencing was naive CD4+ T cells sorted from blood. Subset described: CD45RA+ positively selected. This chain uses TRBV6-1 with TRBJ1-5; D gene ambiguous. This clonotype was sampled from a man aged 18 to 30 in good health. The CDR3 protein is CASSYLWEQPQHF. In DNA, the CDR3 is TGTGCCAGCAGTTATTTGTGGGAGCAGCCCCAGCATTTT.